This T cell receptor beta chain was sequenced in a study of cytomegalovirus exposure and HLA in healthy donors. Per germline, CDR1 SEHNR and CDR2 FQNEAQ (reference sequence). With V trimmed by 6 bases and J by 2 bases, 1 base remained unmatched. The CDR3 loop spans 13 amino acids. It was with 60 Vbeta and 13 Jbeta primers that the PCR ran. The assay was immunoSEQ multiplex PCR, and TCRdb's table has in-frame clones only and misses some. This table has 100,000 to 150,000 clones, about three quarters appearing once. The source material was PBMCs. This receptor was obtained from a man aged 25-40 years in good health and CMV-seronegative. The chain has TRBV7-9 and TRBJ2-7, with 10 bases identical to TRBD2. DNA of the CDR3: TGTGCCAGCAGGAGCGGGGGGGCCTACGAGCAGTACTTC. Encoded protein: CASRSGGAYEQYF.